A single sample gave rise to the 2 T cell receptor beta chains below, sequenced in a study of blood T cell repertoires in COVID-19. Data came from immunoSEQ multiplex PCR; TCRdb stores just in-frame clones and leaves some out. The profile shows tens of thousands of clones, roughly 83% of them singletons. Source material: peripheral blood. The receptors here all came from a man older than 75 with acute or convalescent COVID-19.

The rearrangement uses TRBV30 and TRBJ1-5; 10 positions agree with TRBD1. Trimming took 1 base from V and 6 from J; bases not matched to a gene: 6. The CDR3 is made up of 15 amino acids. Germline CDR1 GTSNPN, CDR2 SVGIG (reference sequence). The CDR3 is CAWSGKDRGFQPQHF. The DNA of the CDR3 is TGTGCCTGGAGTGGAAAGGACAGGGGGTTTCAGCCCCAGCATTTT.

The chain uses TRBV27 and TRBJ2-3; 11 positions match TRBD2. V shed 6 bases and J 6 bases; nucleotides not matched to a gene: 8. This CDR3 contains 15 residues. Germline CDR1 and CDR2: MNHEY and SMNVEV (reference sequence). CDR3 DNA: TGTGCCAGCAGCGGTAGCGGGAGGGCCGCTGATACGCAGTATTTT. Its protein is CASSGSGRAADTQYF.